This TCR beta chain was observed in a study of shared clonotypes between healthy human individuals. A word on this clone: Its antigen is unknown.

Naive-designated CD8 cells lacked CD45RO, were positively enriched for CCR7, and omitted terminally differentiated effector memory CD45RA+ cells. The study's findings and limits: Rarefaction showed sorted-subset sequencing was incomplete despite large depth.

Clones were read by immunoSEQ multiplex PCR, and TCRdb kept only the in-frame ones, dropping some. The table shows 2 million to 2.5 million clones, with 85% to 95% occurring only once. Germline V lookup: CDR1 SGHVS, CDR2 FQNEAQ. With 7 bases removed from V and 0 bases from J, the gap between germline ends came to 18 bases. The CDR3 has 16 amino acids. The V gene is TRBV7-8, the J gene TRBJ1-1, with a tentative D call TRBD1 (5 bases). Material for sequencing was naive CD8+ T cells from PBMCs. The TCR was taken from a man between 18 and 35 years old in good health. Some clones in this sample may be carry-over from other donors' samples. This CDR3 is CASTQTRGWVNTEAFF. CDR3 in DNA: TGTGCCAGCACCCAAACCCGGGGGTGGGTGAACACTGAAGCTTTCTTT.